The sequence of this T cell receptor (beta chain) was determined in a study of T cells in Graves' hyperthyroidism and ophthalmopathy. As for the study in general: Peripheral blood draws took place at initial diagnosis, ahead of any treatment. Study-wide results and limits: In the blood, most expanded thyroid clonotypes above 0.001 appeared as well.

CDR1 and CDR2 (germline): MGHRA, YSYEKL. This CDR3 spans 17 amino acids. V lost 0 bases and J lost 5, with 16 bases in between. This clonotype was counted ten times or more. Its antigen remains unidentified. RNA transcripts yielded amplified TCR beta CDR3 regions. When the TCR CDR3 underwent first-round RT-PCR, the HTBI primer set was used. TCRdb reprocessed the multiplex PCR reads with MiXCR, giving one entry per CDR3 protein. The sample records approximately 620,000 distinct CDR3 sequences, 15% to 20% being singletons. Orbital computed tomography, thyroid ultrasound, serum thyroxine and TRAb, and clinical symptoms together informed the diagnoses.

The TCR sequence derives from a woman between 35 and 50 years old with Graves' ophthalmopathy. The V and J genes are TRBV4-1 and TRBJ2-2; D perhaps matches TRBD2 (6 bases). The sample was blood. This CDR3 reads CASSQEVVGRRTGELFF. The CDR3 bases are TGCGCCAGCAGCCAAGAGGTCGTAGGGAGGAGGACCGGGGAGCTGTTTTTT.